This entry features one TCR beta chain sequence. Its antigen is as yet unknown. J lost 6 bases, V lost 10 bases, and 12 bases had no gene match. This CDR3 region has 14 residues. Germline V gives CDR1 MNHEY, CDR2 SVGEGT. The study left out patients who had uncontrolled infection, other autoimmune disease, pregnancy or lactation. The sample is drawn from a study of T cells in Graves' hyperthyroidism and ophthalmopathy. Study at large: Peripheral blood samples were taken at initial diagnosis, prior to any treatment.

Study-wide points: A 13 V-J model separated ophthalmopathy from stable hyperthyroidism.

TCR beta CDR3 sequences were amplified from RNA transcripts. HTBI primers were employed in a first-round RT-PCR of the TCR CDR3. MiXCR, run by TCRdb on the multiplex PCR reads, gives a single entry per CDR3 protein. Of around 490,000 distinct CDR3 sequences detected, just under 20% appear once; the ten largest clones hold about 50%. This TCR was sampled from a man aged 35-49 years with Graves' ophthalmopathy. The sequenced material came from blood. The chain has TRBV6-2 or TRBV6-3 and TRBJ2-7; 10 bases align to TRBD2. CDR3 DNA: TGTGCCACGAGATCTAGCGGGAGCTCGGGCGAGCAGTACTTC. It yields the protein CATRSSGSSGEQYF.